Given below is one T cell receptor beta chain in context. The antigen is not known. The same CDR3 can be traced to other DNA sequences in this sample. Trimming removed 0 bases at V and 2 bases at J, with 5 bases between. The CDR3 length is 14 residues. Per the germline V gene, CDR1 is MNHEY and CDR2 is SMNVEV (reference sequence). Selected positively for CCR7 and CD45RO-negative, naive CD8 cells excluded terminally differentiated effector memory CD45RA+ cells. These data are taken from a study of shared clonotypes between healthy human individuals. Findings and caveats of the study: Generally, estimated richness proved larger in naive subsets than it did in memory subsets.

A deep-level run was used for the assay. Data came from immunoSEQ multiplex PCR; TCRdb stores just in-frame clones and leaves some out. The top ten clones hold around 1.7% of a sample with about 2.1 million clones, 85% to 95% of them seen once. This sequence originates from a man younger than 30 in good health. Some clones in this sample may be carry-over from other donors' samples. J is TRBJ1-5 and V is TRBV27; weak D call: TRBD1 (5 bases). Sequences were obtained from naive CD8+ T cells from PBMCs. Here the CDR3 reads CASSLSGGNQPQHF. The CDR3 DNA sequence: TGTGCCAGCAGTTTATCAGGGGGCAATCAGCCCCAGCATTTT.